This TCR beta chain comes out of a study of neurological immune-mediated disorders (dated by TCRdb to the late 2010s). Looking at the study overall: Among the approximately 35 multiple sclerosis patients, relapsing-remitting MS accounted for around 31 and secondary progressive MS accounted for 3. Using UMI-based sequencing, the study compared peripheral blood TCR-beta repertoires from patients with HTLV-I-associated myelopathy (HAM/TSP), patients with multiple sclerosis, and healthy controls. The roughly 100 TCR-beta libraries covered PBMC samples along with longitudinal samples, technical triplicates, and paired sorted CD4+ and CD8+ T-cell subsets. The cohort comprised about 68 subjects: about 14 HAM/TSP patients, approximately 34 multiple sclerosis patients and around 20 healthy controls.

The germline V gene (reference sequence) yields LNHDA for CDR1 and SQIVND for CDR2. A distance of 7 bases separates the germline ends of V and J, which lose 4 bases and 0 bases respectively. The CDR3 spans 14 residues, from the cysteine through the phenylalanine. Of the read, only the CDR3 DNA is kept; its 42 bases are in frame from base 1. cDNA synthesis used template-switch 5'RACE with a primer carrying a 10-nucleotide random unique molecular identifier tagging each TCR transcript. Every sequencing run covered 15-18 subjects and yielded more than 170 million TCR-beta sequences. The RNeasy kit was used for extraction of total RNA. Using the KAPA Real-time Library Amplification kit, TCR-beta VDJ regions were amplified with primers for the TCR constant region and the 5'RACE anchor. Sample indexes and Illumina adaptors were added in a first PCR, after which library yield was increased in a second PCR. After Ampure bead purification, the TCR product of roughly 650 bp was size-selected on a 2% E-gel SizeSelection system. Before pooling, library quality was checked on a Bioanalyzer, concentration was measured with Qubit, and libraries were quantified with the Kapa Library Quantification kit. An Illumina HiSeq 2500 sequenced the libraries paired-end 2 x 150 bp. To increase sequence diversity, 25-30% phiX was spiked into each library pool. As for how the authors treated the data: Quality-filtered reads were processed with the UMI-based MiGEC pipeline, and over 75% of raw TCR sequences were removed by the MiGEC pipeline during error correction. IMGT germline references were used for aligning VDJ genes, and each clonotype was defined as a unique CDR3 amino acid sequence together with its V-J genes. Clonal expansion, Shannon diversity, and CDR3 relatedness (CalcPairwiseDistances, ClusterSamples) were evaluated with VDJtools, and phylogenetic trees were built with CLCbio workbench. Clones with at least 8 unique UMIs were defined as expanded, with this threshold being based on coefficient-of-variation modelling across technical triplicates. The public reads were reanalyzed by TCRdb: fastp trimming at Q25, MiXCR alignment, in-frame beta chains only. Entries are consolidated by CDR3 protein sequence, retaining the most common genes and DNA. What appears here as the V and J calls and clone size reflects TCRdb's work, not the paper's. For this sample the table gives approximately 65,000 distinct CDR3 sequences, of which 4.1% were detected only once. The ten biggest clones cover about 2.4% of the sample.

This clonotype was found many times. This clone's antigen is unknown. No qualities accompany the bases; no much larger clone lies one base away. Libraries from unsorted PBMCs were made from 2 million PBMCs kept in RNAlater at -80 degrees C until RNA extraction. Multiple sclerosis patients were enrolled in a US clinical protocol evaluating disease progression by magnetic resonance imaging. Peripheral blood was subjected to Ficoll-Hypaque density gradient centrifugation to isolate PBMCs, which were then cryopreserved in liquid nitrogen. Broader findings and caveats from the paper: TCR clonal expansion was highest in HAM/TSP patients and lowest in MS patients, with MS patients falling below even healthy controls. No identical CDR3 amino acid sequences were shared among expanded clones across subjects, suggesting private TCR-beta repertoires in all groups. In phylogenetic analysis, the repertoires of 18 of 34 MS patients grouped into a cluster of related CDR3 sequences, which suggests a possible signature at the repertoire level. No association of the MS cluster with clinical or MRI features was observed, and the need for larger cohorts was stated by the authors.

The chain is assembled from TRBV19 and TRBJ2-1; D gene: possibly TRBD2, on 6 matching bases. Sequenced sample: PBMCs. The sequence was obtained from a middle-aged man with multiple sclerosis. The sequenced DNA: TGTGCCAGTAGTACGGAGGGCTCCTACAATGAGCAGTTCTTC. It specifies CASSTEGSYNEQFF.